Below, 19 T cell receptor beta chains from the same sample are listed, as sequenced in a study of blood T cell repertoires in COVID-19. Assay used: immunoSEQ multiplex PCR; TCRdb lists only in-frame clones, some missing. The top ten hold under 3.5% of the sample, which has about 350,000 clones, about 93% seen once. The sequencing input was peripheral blood. These receptors all come from a woman aged 18-29 years who had recovered from COVID-19.

This clone was observed a handful of times. The J gene is TRBJ1-2, the V gene TRBV7-8; D gene ambiguous. V dropped 9 bases and J dropped 7 bases, with 33 bases sitting between them. The CDR3 is 18 residues long. Germline CDR1 is SGHVS and CDR2 is FQNEAQ. The CDR3 here is CASTSTLRAYRKEGGYTF. The CDR3 DNA sequence: TGTGCCAGTACTTCAACCCTAAGGGCGTACCGTAAGGAGGGTGGCTACACCTTC.

The J gene is TRBJ2-2, the V gene TRBV28, with TRBD2 matching over 13 bases. The CDR3 is made up of 17 amino acids. The V gene's germline CDR1 is MDHEN and CDR2 SYDVKM. V lost 9 bases and J lost 3; bases outside the gene matches: 10. The CDR3 DNA sequence: TGTGCCAGTAGGACCGGGACTAGCGGGACCTACACCGGGGAGCTGTTTTTT. It translates to CASRTGTSGTYTGELFF.

V gene TRBV19 combines with J gene TRBJ2-2, with D perhaps TRBD2 (6 bases). Trimming pared 6 bases from V and 5 bases from J, leaving 13 bases between. Germline-derived CDR1 and CDR2 are LNHDA and SQIVND (reference sequence). The CDR3 runs 14 residues. CDR3 nucleotides: TGTGCCAGTAGCCCCCTCCGGGAGACCGGGGAGCTGTTTTTT. It codes for CASSPLRETGELFF. The whole variable domain, remainder taken from reference TRBV19 and TRBJ2-2, is DGGITQSPKYLFRKEGQNVTLSCEQNLNHDAMYWYRQDPGQGLRLIYYSQIVNDFQKGDIAEGYSVSREKKESFPLTVTSAQKNPTAFYLCASSPLRETGELFFGEGSRLTVL.

This chain joins TRBV7-2 and TRBJ2-3, with a weak D call TRBD2 (6 bases). In germline, CDR1 is SGHTA, CDR2 FQGNSA. This CDR3 region has 15 residues. V dropped 4 bases and J dropped 4 bases, with 15 bases sitting between them. The CDR3 coding sequence is TGTGCCAGCAGCTCCCGCGGGGTTTTTGCAGATACGCAGTATTTT. Protein product: CASSSRGVFADTQYF.

The CDR3 region is CASSSYREHTEAFF. CDR3 sequence (DNA): TGTGCCAGCAGCTCTTACAGGGAACACACTGAAGCTTTCTTT. The gene calls are TRBV11-3 and TRBJ1-1; possibly TRBD1 for D (6 bases). This CDR3 spans 14 amino acids. V dropped 4 bases and J dropped 3 bases, with 12 bases sitting between them. Germline CDR1 reads SGHNT; CDR2 reads YENEEA.

V usage is TRBV4-3 and J usage is TRBJ1-6; 12 nucleotides line up with TRBD1. Looked up from germline, CDR1 is LGHNA and CDR2 is YSLEER. V was pared by 0 bases and J by 8 bases, with 5 bases of the junction left unmatched. The CDR3 is made up of 17 amino acids. CDR3 region: CASSQDYGTGGHSPLHF. CDR3 sequence (DNA): TGCGCCAGCAGCCAAGATTACGGGACAGGGGGCCATTCACCCCTCCACTTT.

This clone has just a few counts. This chain joins TRBV5-4 and TRBJ2-1, with no clear D. Trimming pared 0 bases from V and 2 bases from J, leaving 9 bases between. Germline V gene sequence: CDR1 SGHNT, CDR2 YYREEE (reference sequence). This CDR3 is 15 amino acids long. The CDR3 DNA sequence: TGTGCCAGCAGCTTGGCATACCTAGCCTACAATGAGCAGTTCTTC. This translates into CASSLAYLAYNEQFF.

The chain couples TRBV13 to TRBJ1-5, with D possibly being TRBD1 (5 bases). This CDR3 region has 14 residues. Germline V gene lookup returns CDR1 PRHDT and CDR2 FYEKMQ (reference sequence). The V and J ends lost 5 bases and 3 bases respectively, with 11 bases between them. CDR3 in DNA: TGTGCCAGCAGCACGCGGGACCTCAATCAGCCCCAGCATTTT. Its translation is CASSTRDLNQPQHF.

V gene TRBV10-2 combines with J gene TRBJ1-3; possibly TRBD1 for D (5 bases). Trimming took off 6 bases at V and 0 bases at J, with 9 bases between the two ends. Germline assignment: CDR1 WSHSY and CDR2 SAAADI. The CDR3 contains 14 residues. CDR3 sequence reads: CASRSGPSGNTIYF. The DNA for the CDR3 is TGCGCCAGCAGATCAGGGCCCTCTGGAAACACCATATATTTT.

J is TRBJ1-2 and V is TRBV2; D is perhaps TRBD1 (5 bases). Germline-derived CDR1 and CDR2 are SNHLY and FYNNEI. Trimming shortened V by 3 bases and J by 5 bases, and 10 bases separated the two germline ends. This CDR3 spans 13 amino acids. The CDR3 DNA reads as TGTGCCAGCAGTGAGGGCAGGGCGTATGGCTACACCTTC. Translating gives CASSEGRAYGYTF. Full variable domain (rest looked up from reference TRBV2 and TRBJ1-2): EPEVTQTPSHQVTQMGQEVILRCVPISNHLYFYWYRQILGQKVEFLVSFYNNEISEKSEIFDDQFSVERPDGSNFTLKIRSTKLEDSAMYFCASSEGRAYGYTFGSGTRLTVV.

This chain joins TRBV19 and TRBJ2-2, with 8 bases lining up with TRBD1. Germline CDR1 is LNHDA and CDR2 is SQIVND (reference sequence). The CDR3 consists of 14 residues. V lost 8 bases, J lost 6 bases, and 8 bases stayed unmatched. For the CDR3, the DNA is TGTGCCAGTGGGACAGGAGGCATGTCCGGGGAGCTGTTTTTT. This sequence encodes CASGTGGMSGELFF. Combining the CDR3 with reference TRBV19 and TRBJ2-2 gives the whole variable domain DGGITQSPKYLFRKEGQNVTLSCEQNLNHDAMYWYRQDPGQGLRLIYYSQIVNDFQKGDIAEGYSVSREKKESFPLTVTSAQKNPTAFYLCASGTGGMSGELFFGEGSRLTVL.

This sequence joins TRBV4-3 and TRBJ2-3, with TRBD2 identical over 8 bases. CDR1 and CDR2 (germline): LGHNA, YSLEER. The V and J ends lost 0 bases and 5 bases, in that order; junction bases with no gene match: 4. CDR3 size: 15 residues. In DNA form, the CDR3 reads TGCGCCAGCAGCCAAGATTTCGGGAGGGTAGATACGCAGTATTTT. As protein: CASSQDFGRVDTQYF.

This clone was seen a single time. The V and J genes are TRBV11-3 and TRBJ2-1; D possibly corresponds to TRBD2 (7 bases). The V end was cut by 7 bases, the J end by 8 bases, with 15 bases between. The CDR3 extends over 13 amino acids. The V gene's germline CDR1 is SGHNT and CDR2 YENEEA. The CDR3 DNA follows: TGTGCCAGCACTAAAACAGGGAGGGATGAGCAGTTCTTC. It translates to CASTKTGRDEQFF.

The chain combines TRBV7-9 with TRBJ2-1; D possibly corresponds to TRBD2 (5 bases). Germline CDR1 SEHNR, CDR2 FQNEAQ (reference sequence). V shed 8 bases and J shed 1 base, with 12 bases lying between them. CDR3 size: 14 residues. The CDR3 region has the DNA TGTGCCAGCGGGCCAAGAGGGTCCTACAATGAGCAGTTCTTC. Translation gives CASGPRGSYNEQFF. Together with reference TRBV7-9 and TRBJ2-1, the CDR3 gives the full variable domain: DTGVSQNPRHKITKRGQNVTFRCDPISEHNRLYWYRQTLGQGPEFLTYFQNEAQLEKSRLLSDRFSAERPKGSFSTLEIQRTEQGDSAMYLCASGPRGSYNEQFFGPGTRLTVL.

The CDR3 sequence: CASSQDRGGSEPQHF. The CDR3 nucleotides read TGCGCCAGCAGCCAAGATAGGGGGGGGAGTGAGCCCCAGCATTTT. This chain connects TRBV4-3 to TRBJ1-5; a weak D match, TRBD1 (6 bases). V was cut by 0 bases and J by 8 bases, with 14 bases left in between. This CDR3 is 15 amino acids long. Germline-derived CDR1 and CDR2 are LGHNA and YSLEER.

The chain joins TRBV7-2 to TRBJ1-2; D unresolved. V was trimmed by 4 bases and J by 1 base, leaving 10 bases between them. This CDR3 comprises 14 residues. The germline gives CDR1 SGHTA, CDR2 FQGNSA. DNA of the CDR3: TGTGCCAGCAGCTCCGCGGCAGTTAACTATGGCTACACCTTC. This encodes CASSSAAVNYGYTF. Full variable domain (missing parts from reference TRBV7-2 and TRBJ1-2): GAGVSQSPSNKVTEKGKDVELRCDPISGHTALYWYRQSLGQGLEFLIYFQGNSAPDKSGLPSDRFSAERTGGSVSTLTIQRTQQEDSAVYLCASSSAAVNYGYTFGSGTRLTVV.

This clone came up once. The gene calls are TRBV3-1 (or the pseudogene TRBV3-2) and TRBJ1-4; weak D call: TRBD1 (6 bases). This CDR3 spans 15 amino acids. Trimming left V 1 base short and J 8 bases short, with 14 bases between. Per germline, CDR1 LGHDT and CDR2 YNNKEL (reference sequence). CDR3 nucleotides: TGTGCCAGCAGCCAAGGACTGACCGGGACAGAAAAACTGTTTTTT. Its translation is CASSQGLTGTEKLFF.

The rearrangement links TRBV13 to TRBJ2-3; TRBD2 matches 14 bases. CDR3 length: 20 amino acids. V was pared by 5 bases and J by 3 bases, with 16 bases of the junction left unmatched. Germline CDR1 is PRHDT and CDR2 is FYEKMQ (reference sequence). CDR3 in amino acids: CASSPRTSGRRVVATDTQYF. The CDR3 nucleotides read TGTGCCAGCAGCCCGCGGACTAGCGGGAGGCGGGTCGTGGCAACAGATACGCAGTATTTT.

The V gene is TRBV30, the J gene TRBJ2-5, with D possibly being TRBD2 (6 bases). V lost 3 bases, J lost 5 bases, and 16 bases lay in between. The CDR3 has 14 amino acids. The germline gives CDR1 GTSNPN, CDR2 SVGIG (reference sequence). Here the CDR3 DNA reads TGTGCCTGGAGCCGCGACGTCGCGGGGGAGACCCAGTACTTC. This gives the protein CAWSRDVAGETQYF.